A single sample gave rise to the 5 T cell receptor beta chains below, sequenced in a study of spatial heterogeneity in lung cancer. TCRdb reprocessed the 5' RACE reads via MiXCR and lists one record per CDR3 protein. The top ten hold approximately 21% of the sample, which has 100,000 to 110,000 distinct CDR3 sequences, 3.5% to 5% seen once. Regarding time point: sample taken at primary tumor resection. General study findings and limits: Higher tumor mutation counts went along with higher counts of expanded intratumoral alpha and beta TCRs.

The antigens these receptors bind are not known. Here the sequenced sample was lung tumor tissue, taken at surgery. These receptors were obtained from a male donor with early-stage non-small cell lung cancer.

This clonotype was observed at least ten times. V and J are TRBV6-5 and TRBJ2-7; D is possibly TRBD2 (5 bases). The CDR3 has 13 amino acids. Trimming took 6 bases from V and 6 from J, leaving 15 bases between them. CDR1 MNHEY and CDR2 SVGAGI come from the germline V gene. In nucleotides, the CDR3 is TGTGCCAGCAGGCGCCGCCGGGATGGCGAGCAGTACTTC. This gives the protein CASRRRRDGEQYF.

This clonotype has at least ten counts. V usage is TRBV20-1 and J usage is TRBJ2-1; perhaps TRBD2 as D (5 bases). The CDR3 extends over 16 amino acids. Trimming removed 0 bases at V and 0 bases at J, with 12 bases between. Germline CDR1 DFQATT, CDR2 SNEGSKA (reference sequence). The CDR3 nucleotides are TGCAGTGCTAGAGAACCGGGAAGTCCCTCCTACAATGAGCAGTTCTTC. Its protein is CSAREPGSPSYNEQFF.

This clonotype showed up many times. The chain joins TRBV6-1 to TRBJ1-1, with D possibly matching TRBD1 (5 bases). The V gene's germline CDR1 is MNHNS and CDR2 SASEGT. CDR3 length: 15 amino acids. V was trimmed by 1 base and J by 3 bases, leaving 12 bases between them. The CDR3 spells CASSEVDGTDTEAFF. The DNA for the CDR3 is TGTGCCAGCAGTGAAGTCGATGGGACTGACACTGAAGCTTTCTTT.

This clonotype was picked up many times. This sequence joins TRBV4-1 and TRBJ1-2, with unresolved D. The CDR3 runs 12 residues. Per germline, CDR1 MGHRA and CDR2 YSYEKL. With 0 bases removed from V and 8 bases from J, the gap between germline ends came to 7 bases. The CDR3 sequence is CASSQENSGYTF. The CDR3 DNA reads TGCGCCAGCAGCCAAGAAAACTCCGGCTACACCTTC.

In this sample, this clonotype turned up a few times. The gene calls are TRBV4-2 and TRBJ2-2; 8 positions agree with TRBD1. The V gene end was trimmed by 1 base and the J gene end by 5 bases; junction bases not matched to a gene: 9. In germline, CDR1 is LGHNA, CDR2 YNFKEQ. This CDR3 contains 17 residues. The CDR3 DNA sequence: TGTGCCAGCAGCCAAGGTGCAGGGGGCGGGGAAACCGGGGAGCTGTTTTTT. It encodes CASSQGAGGGETGELFF.